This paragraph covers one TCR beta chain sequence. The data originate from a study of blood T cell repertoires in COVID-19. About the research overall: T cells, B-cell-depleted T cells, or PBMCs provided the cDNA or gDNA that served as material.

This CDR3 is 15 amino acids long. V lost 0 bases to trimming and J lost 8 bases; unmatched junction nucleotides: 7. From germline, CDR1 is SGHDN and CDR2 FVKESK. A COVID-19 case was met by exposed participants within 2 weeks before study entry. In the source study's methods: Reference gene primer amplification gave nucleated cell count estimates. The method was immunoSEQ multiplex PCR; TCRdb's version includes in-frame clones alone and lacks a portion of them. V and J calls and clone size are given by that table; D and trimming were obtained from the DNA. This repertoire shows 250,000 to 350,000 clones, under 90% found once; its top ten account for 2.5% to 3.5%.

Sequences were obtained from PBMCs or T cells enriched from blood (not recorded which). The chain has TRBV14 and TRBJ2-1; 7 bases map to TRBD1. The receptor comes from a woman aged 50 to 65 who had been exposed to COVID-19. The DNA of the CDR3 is TGTGCCAGCAGCCAAGAAAAGACAGGGAACCATGAGCAGTTCTTC. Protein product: CASSQEKTGNHEQFF.